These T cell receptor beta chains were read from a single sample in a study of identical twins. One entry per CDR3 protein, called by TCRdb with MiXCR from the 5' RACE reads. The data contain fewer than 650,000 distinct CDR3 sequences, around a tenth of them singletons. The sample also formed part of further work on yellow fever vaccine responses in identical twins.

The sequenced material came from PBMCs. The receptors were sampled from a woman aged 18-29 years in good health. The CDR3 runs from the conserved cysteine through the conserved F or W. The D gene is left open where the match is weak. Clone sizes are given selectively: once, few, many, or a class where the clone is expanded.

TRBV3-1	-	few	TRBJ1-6	TGTGCCAGCAGCCAAGACCTCGGTGCGGGCTATGCTGGGAATTCACCCCTCCACTTT	CASSQDLGAGYAGNSPLHF
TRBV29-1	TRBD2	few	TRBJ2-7	TGCAGCGTTGGCGGGGGAAAGTACGAGCAGTACTTC	CSVGGGKYEQYF
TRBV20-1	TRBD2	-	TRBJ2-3	TGCAGTGCTCAACACTTAGGGAGGGGCACAGATACGCAGTATTTT	CSAQHLGRGTDTQYF
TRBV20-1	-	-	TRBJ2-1	TGCAGTGCTAGAGGCCCGGACTCGGTATTCTTC	CSARGPDSVFF
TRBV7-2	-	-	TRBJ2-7	TGTGCCAGCAGCTTAGCGGTATGGGCAGGGAATTCCTACGAGCAGTACTTC	CASSLAVWAGNSYEQYF
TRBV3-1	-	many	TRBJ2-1	TGTGCCAGCAGCCAAGAGGTCTATGAGCAGTTCTTC	CASSQEVYEQFF
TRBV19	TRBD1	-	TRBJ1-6	TGTGCCAGTGGACAGGATTCGGATTCACCCCTCCACTTT	CASGQDSDSPLHF
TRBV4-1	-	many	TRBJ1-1	TGCGCCAGCAGCCAAGTCCTGGGACCCAACACTGAAGCTTTCTTT	CASSQVLGPNTEAFF
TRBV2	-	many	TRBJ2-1	TGTGCCAGCAGTGAACGTCCCTCGCCTACCTACAATGAGCAGTTCTTC	CASSERPSPTYNEQFF
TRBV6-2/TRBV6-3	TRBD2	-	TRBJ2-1	TGTGCCACGACCTTAGCGGGAGGGTTCAATGAGCAGTTCTTC	CATTLAGGFNEQFF
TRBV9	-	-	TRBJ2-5	TGTGCCAGCAGCGTAGAGGGACGCATAGCCAGTGCCGAGACCCAGTACTTC	CASSVEGRIASAETQYF
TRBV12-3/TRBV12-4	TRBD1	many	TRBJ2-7	TGTGCCAGCAGTAGAACCGGGACAGACCATTCCTACGAGCAGTACTTC	CASSRTGTDHSYEQYF
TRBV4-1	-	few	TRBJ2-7	TGCGCCAGCAGCCAAGATCTCTTCGAGTCCTACGAGCAGTACTTC	CASSQDLFESYEQYF
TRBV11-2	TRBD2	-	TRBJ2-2	TGTGCCAGCAGCTTAGCCCTAGCGGCAAACACCGGGGAGCTGTTTTTT	CASSLALAANTGELFF
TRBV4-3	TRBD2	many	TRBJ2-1	TGCGCCAGCAGCCAAGACTCGGGACTAGGCAATGAGCAGTTCTTC	CASSQDSGLGNEQFF
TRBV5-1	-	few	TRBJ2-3	TGCGCCAGCAGCGGGGTGCGGACTTATAGCACAGATACGCAGTATTTT	CASSGVRTYSTDTQYF
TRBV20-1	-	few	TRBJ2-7	TGCAGTGTAGATGGGGACGAGCAGTACTTC	CSVDGDEQYF
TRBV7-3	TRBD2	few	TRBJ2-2	TGTGCCAGCAGTTTTCGCTCGGCCTCCGGGACTAAAAACACCGGGGAGCTGTTTTTT	CASSFRSASGTKNTGELFF
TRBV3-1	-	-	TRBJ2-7	TGTGCCAGCAGCCAGGATCCGACAGGTTGGGGAACCTACGAGCAGTACTTC	CASSQDPTGWGTYEQYF
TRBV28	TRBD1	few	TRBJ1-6	TGTGCCAGCGCAGGACAGGAGTATTCACCCCTCCACTTT	CASAGQEYSPLHF
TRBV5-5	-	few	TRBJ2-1	TGTGCCAGCAGCCTCTCAGGGTTACTAGCTGATGAGCAGTTCTTC	CASSLSGLLADEQFF
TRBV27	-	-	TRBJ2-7	TGTGCCAGCAGTCCTGACAGGTTCCGAGGGCAGTACTTC	CASSPDRFRGQYF
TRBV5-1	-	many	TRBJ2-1	TGCGCCAGCAGCTTGGGGGGTCTTGAGCAGTTCTTC	CASSLGGLEQFF
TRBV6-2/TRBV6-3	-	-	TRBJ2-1	TGTGCCAGCAGTTATGGGGACCCCGCCTACAATGAGCAGTTCTTC	CASSYGDPAYNEQFF
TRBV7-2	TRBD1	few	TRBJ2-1	TGTGCCAGCAGCTCGGCACCGGGACAGGGGGCCTACAATGAGCAGTTCTTC	CASSSAPGQGAYNEQFF
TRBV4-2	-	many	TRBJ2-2	TGTGCCAGCGCTCTTGCTCCTAACACCGGGGAGCTGTTTTTT	CASALAPNTGELFF
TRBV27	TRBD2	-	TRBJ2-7	TGTGCCAGCAGTTTTTCTAGCGGGAGGCAGTACTTC	CASSFSSGRQYF
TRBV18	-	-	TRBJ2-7	TGTGCCAGCTCTCATTCACAGGGCTACGAGCAGTACTTC	CASSHSQGYEQYF
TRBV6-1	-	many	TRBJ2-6	TGTGCCAGCAGTGGGACGACCTCTACCTCTGGGGCCAACGTCCTGACTTTC	CASSGTTSTSGANVLTF
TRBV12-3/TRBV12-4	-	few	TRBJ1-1	TGTGCCAGCCAAAATAGACACAGGCCGAACACTGAAGCTTTCTTT	CASQNRHRPNTEAFF
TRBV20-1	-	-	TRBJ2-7	TGCAGTGCTAAGCCCTCGGTCTCGACAGTCTACGAGCAGTACTTC	CSAKPSVSTVYEQYF
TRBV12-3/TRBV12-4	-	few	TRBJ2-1	TGTGCCAGCAGTTTAGTTGGGGGGTTGAAGTTCTTC	CASSLVGGLKFF
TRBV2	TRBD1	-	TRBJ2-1	TGTGCCAGCAGTGAACGAGGGGGCCCCTACTACAATGAGCAGTTCTTC	CASSERGGPYYNEQFF
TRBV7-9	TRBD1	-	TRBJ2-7	TGTGCCAGCAGCTTAGAAGGGACAGGCGCTTCCTACGAGCAGTACTTC	CASSLEGTGASYEQYF
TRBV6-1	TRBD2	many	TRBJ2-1	TGTGCCAGCAATCCTAGCGGGAGCTACAATGAGCAGTTCTTC	CASNPSGSYNEQFF
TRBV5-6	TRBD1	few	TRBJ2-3	TGTGCCAGCAGCTCCATCTTCGGGACAGGGGGCGCTTATACGCAGTATTTT	CASSSIFGTGGAYTQYF
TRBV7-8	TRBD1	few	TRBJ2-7	TGTGCCAGCAGCTTAGCTAACCGGGACAGGGGTAATATGGTCGCCTACGAGCAGTACTTC	CASSLANRDRGNMVAYEQYF
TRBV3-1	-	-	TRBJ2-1	TGTGCCAGCAGCCCCCTCACGAACCCATACAATGAGCAGTTCTTC	CASSPLTNPYNEQFF
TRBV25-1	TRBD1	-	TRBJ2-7	TGTGCCAGCAGGAGAGGGACAGGGACCTCCTACGAGCAGTACTTC	CASRRGTGTSYEQYF
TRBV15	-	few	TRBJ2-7	TGTGCCACCAGCAGAGAAAGGGGCCTCTACGAGCAGTACTTC	CATSRERGLYEQYF
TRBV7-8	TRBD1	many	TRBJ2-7	TGTGCCAGCAGCAGCCGGACAGGGCACTCCTACGAGCAGTACTTC	CASSSRTGHSYEQYF
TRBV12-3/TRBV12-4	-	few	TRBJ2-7	TGTGCCAGCAGTCCAACCAGGGATTACGAGCAGTACTTC	CASSPTRDYEQYF
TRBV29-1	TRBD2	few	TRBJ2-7	TGCAGCGGTGCCGGGACTAGGCCCTCCGAGCAGTACTTC	CSGAGTRPSEQYF
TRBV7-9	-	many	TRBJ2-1	TGTGCCAGCAGCGAACAGGACTACAATGAGCAGTTCTTC	CASSEQDYNEQFF
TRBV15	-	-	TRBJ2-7	TGTGCCACCAGCAGAGATACTAGAAAGTACCCGGGATCTACCTACGAGCAGTACTTC	CATSRDTRKYPGSTYEQYF
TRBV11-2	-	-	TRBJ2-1	TGTGCCAGCAGCTTATCAGAATTGGACTACAATGAGCAGTTCTTC	CASSLSELDYNEQFF